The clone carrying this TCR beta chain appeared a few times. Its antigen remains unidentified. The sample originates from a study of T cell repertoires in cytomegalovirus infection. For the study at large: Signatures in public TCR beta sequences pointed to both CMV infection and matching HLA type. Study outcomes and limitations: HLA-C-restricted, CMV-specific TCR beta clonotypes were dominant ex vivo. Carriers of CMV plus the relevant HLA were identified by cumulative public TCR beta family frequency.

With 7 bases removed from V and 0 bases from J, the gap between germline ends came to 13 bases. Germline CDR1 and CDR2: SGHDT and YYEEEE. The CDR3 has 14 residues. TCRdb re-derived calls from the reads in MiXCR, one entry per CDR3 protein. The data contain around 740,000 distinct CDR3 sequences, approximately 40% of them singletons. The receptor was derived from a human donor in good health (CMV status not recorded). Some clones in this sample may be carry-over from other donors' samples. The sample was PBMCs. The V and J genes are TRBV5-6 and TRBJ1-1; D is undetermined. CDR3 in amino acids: CASLLNPMNTEAFF. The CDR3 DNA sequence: TGTGCCAGCCTCTTGAACCCTATGAACACTGAAGCTTTCTTT.